This T cell receptor (beta chain) was found in a study of blood T cell repertoires in COVID-19. As for the study in general: The United States, Italy and Spain supplied acute and convalescent COVID-19 samples. Sample material is recorded as cDNA or gDNA derived from T cells, B-cell-depleted T cells, or PBMCs.

Authors' analysis steps: Reference gene primer amplification in the assay estimated nucleated cell counts. Sequencing was performed with immunoSEQ multiplex PCR; in TCRdb, only in-frame clones are kept and a portion is missing. D and trimming come from the DNA, and the V and J calls and clone size come from that table. The data contain roughly 29,000 clones, about 80% of them singletons. Trimming removed 5 bases from V and 0 bases from J; junction bases left unmatched: 8. CDR1 is MNHEY and CDR2 is SMNVEV in the germline V gene (reference sequence). This CDR3 has 17 residues. This rearrangement joins TRBV27 to TRBJ2-1; 9 nucleotides match TRBD2. What was sequenced was peripheral blood. This sequence originates from a man aged 65 to 79 with active COVID-19. CDR3 nucleotide sequence: TGTGCCAGCAGTCAGACTAGCGGAATCAGCTCCTACAATGAGCAGTTCTTC. Its protein is CASSQTSGISSYNEQFF.